The clone carrying this T cell receptor beta chain has a single count. This sample stems from a study of blood T cell repertoires in COVID-19. The overall study: Some COVID-19 samples were acute and others convalescent; all came from the United States, Italy and Spain. T cells, B-cell-depleted T cells, or PBMCs provided the cDNA or gDNA that served as material.

Methods used by the authors: Reference gene primers were amplified, and this amplification served to estimate nucleated cell counts. Assay: immunoSEQ multiplex PCR; the TCRdb copy retains only in-frame clones and omits some. The V and J calls and clone size are taken from that table; D and trimming were inferred from the DNA. The table has about 210,000 clones, about nine tenths seen once. From germline, CDR1 is SGHRS and CDR2 YFSETQ. The CDR3 spans 15 residues. Trimming pared 0 bases from V and 4 bases from J, leaving 11 bases between. The material sequenced was peripheral blood. This receptor was identified in a woman aged 40 to 50 with acute or convalescent COVID-19. This sequence joins TRBV5-1 and TRBJ2-1, with D perhaps matching TRBD1 (5 bases). Here the CDR3 DNA reads TGCGCCAGCAGCTTGGGCTCAGGGCCATACAATGAGCAGTTCTTC. As protein: CASSLGSGPYNEQFF.